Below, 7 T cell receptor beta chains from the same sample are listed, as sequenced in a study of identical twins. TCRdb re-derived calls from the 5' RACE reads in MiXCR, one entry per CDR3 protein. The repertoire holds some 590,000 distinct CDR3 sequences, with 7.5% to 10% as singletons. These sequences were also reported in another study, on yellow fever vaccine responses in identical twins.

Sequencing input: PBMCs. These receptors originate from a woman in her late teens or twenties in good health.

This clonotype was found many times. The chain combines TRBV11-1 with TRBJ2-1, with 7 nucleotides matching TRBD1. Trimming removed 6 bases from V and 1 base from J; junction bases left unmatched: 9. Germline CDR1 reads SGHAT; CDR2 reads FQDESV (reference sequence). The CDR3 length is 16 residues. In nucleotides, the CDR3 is TGTGCCAGCAGAAGACAGGGTAAGGGTTCCTACAATGAGCAGTTCTTC. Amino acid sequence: CASRRQGKGSYNEQFF.

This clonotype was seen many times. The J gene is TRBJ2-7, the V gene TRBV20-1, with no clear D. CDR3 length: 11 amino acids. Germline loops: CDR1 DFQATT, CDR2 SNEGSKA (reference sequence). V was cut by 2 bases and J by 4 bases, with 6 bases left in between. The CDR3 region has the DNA TGCAGTGCTAGAAACGGATACGAGCAGTACTTC. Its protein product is CSARNGYEQYF.

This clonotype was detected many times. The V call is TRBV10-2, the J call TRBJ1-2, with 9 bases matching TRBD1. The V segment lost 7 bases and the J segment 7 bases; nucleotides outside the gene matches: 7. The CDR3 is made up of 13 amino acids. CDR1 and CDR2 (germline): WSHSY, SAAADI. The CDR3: CASIPTTGGGYTF. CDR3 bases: TGCGCCAGCATCCCTACGACAGGGGGTGGCTACACCTTC.

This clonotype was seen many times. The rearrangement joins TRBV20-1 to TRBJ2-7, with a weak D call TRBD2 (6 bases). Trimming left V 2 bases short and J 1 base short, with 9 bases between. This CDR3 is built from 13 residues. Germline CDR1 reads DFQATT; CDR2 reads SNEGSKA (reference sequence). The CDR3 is CSARRGKSYEQYF. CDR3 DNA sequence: TGCAGTGCTAGACGCGGGAAATCCTACGAGCAGTACTTC.

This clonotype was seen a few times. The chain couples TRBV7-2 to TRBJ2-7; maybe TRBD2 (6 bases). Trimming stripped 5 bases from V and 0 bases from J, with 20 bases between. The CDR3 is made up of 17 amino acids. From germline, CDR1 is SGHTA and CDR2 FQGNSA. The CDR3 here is CASSPQGWAGTSYEQYF. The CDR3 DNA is TGTGCCAGCAGCCCCCAGGGTTGGGCGGGGACCTCCTACGAGCAGTACTTC.

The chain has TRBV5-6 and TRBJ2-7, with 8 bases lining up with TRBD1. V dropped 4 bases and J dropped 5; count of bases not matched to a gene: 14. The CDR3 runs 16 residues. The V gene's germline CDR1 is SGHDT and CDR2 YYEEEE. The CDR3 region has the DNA TGTGCCAGCAGCCCACCTCCCGCGGACAGGGACGACGAGCAGTACTTC. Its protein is CASSPPPADRDDEQYF.

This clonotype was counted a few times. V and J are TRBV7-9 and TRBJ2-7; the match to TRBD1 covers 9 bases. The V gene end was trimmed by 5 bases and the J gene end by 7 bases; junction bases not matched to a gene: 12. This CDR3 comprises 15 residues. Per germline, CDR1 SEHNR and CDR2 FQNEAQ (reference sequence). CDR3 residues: CASSARQGGWGEQYF. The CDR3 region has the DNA TGTGCCAGCAGCGCCAGACAGGGGGGTTGGGGGGAGCAGTACTTC.